Sequencing of this TCR beta chain was carried out in a study of T cell repertoires in cytomegalovirus infection. Study-level information: Recently identified HLA-C-restricted CMV epitopes were among the peptides used. Indications came from public TCR beta signatures; they pointed to CMV infection and to a matching HLA type.

TCRdb processed the reads anew with MiXCR; each CDR3 protein has one entry. The sample lists fewer than 950,000 distinct CDR3 sequences, 32% seen once, with under 15% in the top ten. The table lists this clonotype with a few counts. No antigen is known for it. Trimming left V 10 bases short and J 1 base short, with 1 base between. From germline, CDR1 is MNHEY and CDR2 SMNVEV (reference sequence). There are 9 residues in the CDR3. General study findings and limits: CMV carriers having the relevant HLA were flagged by cumulative public TCR beta family frequency. Dominating the ex vivo response were HLA-C-restricted CMV-specific TCR beta clonotypes.

The sequenced sample was cultured CD8+ T cells from PBMCs, obtained from culture after CMV antigen stimulation. The rearrangement uses TRBV27 and TRBJ2-5; D is uncertain. This receptor was taken from a human donor in good health (CMV status not recorded). Some clones in this sample may be carry-over from other donors' samples. CDR3 nucleotide sequence: TGTGCCATCCAAGAGACCCAGTACTTC. Translated, it gives CAIQETQYF.